The sequence of this TCR beta chain was determined in a study of graft-versus-host responses after intestinal transplantation. This clone was picked up one time. No antigen is known for it. Trimming took 0 bases from V and 5 from J; bases not matched to a gene: 5. CDR1 is MGHRA and CDR2 is YSYEKL in the germline V gene. This CDR3 is 16 amino acids long. Here immunoSEQ multiplex PCR was the method, and the copy in TCRdb shows in-frame clones only, minus some. Found here are roughly 81,000 clones, around 84% of them singletons; the top ten hold more than 0.8%. General study findings and limits: With peak circulating GvH clone levels came an association with early post-transplant HvG declines.

The clonotype comes from a human donor who received an intestinal transplant. Sequencing was performed on unstimulated CD4+ T cells sorted from spleen or lymph node cells, taken before intestinal transplant. This chain links TRBV4-1 with TRBJ2-2, with 8 bases that match TRBD1. As DNA, the CDR3 is TGCGCCAGCAGCCAAGATCCAGGGGGCGGTACCGGGGAGCTGTTTTTT. Translated: CASSQDPGGGTGELFF.